The clone carrying this TCR beta chain was detected many times. The CDR3 spans 15 residues. V lost 2 bases to trimming and J lost 4 bases; unmatched junction nucleotides: 4. One entry per CDR3 protein results from TCRdb running MiXCR on the 5' RACE reads. The data hold 580,000 or so distinct CDR3 sequences, with around 16% observed a single time. The data originate from a study of T-cell memory formation after mild COVID-19. Sequences were obtained from PBMCs or a T cell subset sorted from them (not recorded which). The chain uses TRBV12-3 or TRBV12-4 and TRBJ2-7, with TRBD2 matching 11 bases. The source of this sequence is an adult woman who had mild COVID-19 (a few samples of this study predate the infection). Cell type and time point are not known. CDR3 residues: CASSLTGLADYEQYF. The CDR3 DNA reads TGTGCCAGCAGTTTAACGGGACTAGCGGATTACGAGCAGTACTTC.